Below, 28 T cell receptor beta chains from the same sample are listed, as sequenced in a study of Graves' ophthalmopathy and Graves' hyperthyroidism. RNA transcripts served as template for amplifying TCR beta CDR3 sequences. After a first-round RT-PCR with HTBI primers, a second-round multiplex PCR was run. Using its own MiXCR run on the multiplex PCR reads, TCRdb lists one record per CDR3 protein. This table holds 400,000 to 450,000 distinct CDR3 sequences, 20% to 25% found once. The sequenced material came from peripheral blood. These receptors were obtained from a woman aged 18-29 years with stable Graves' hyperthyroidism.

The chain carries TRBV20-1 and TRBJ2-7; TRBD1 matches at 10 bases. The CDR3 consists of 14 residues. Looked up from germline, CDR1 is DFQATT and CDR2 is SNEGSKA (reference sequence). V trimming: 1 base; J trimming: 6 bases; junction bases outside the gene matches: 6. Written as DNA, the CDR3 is TGCAGTGCTAGAGCCGGGACAGGGGAGGTCGAGCAGTACTTC. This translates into CSARAGTGEVEQYF.

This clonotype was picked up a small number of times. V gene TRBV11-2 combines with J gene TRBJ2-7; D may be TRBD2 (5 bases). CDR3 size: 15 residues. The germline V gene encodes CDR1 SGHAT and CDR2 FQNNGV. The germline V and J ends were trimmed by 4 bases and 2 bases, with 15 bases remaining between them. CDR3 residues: CASSSIHTRPYEQYV. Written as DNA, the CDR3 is TGTGCCAGCAGCTCTATCCACACTAGGCCCTACGAGCAGTACGTC.

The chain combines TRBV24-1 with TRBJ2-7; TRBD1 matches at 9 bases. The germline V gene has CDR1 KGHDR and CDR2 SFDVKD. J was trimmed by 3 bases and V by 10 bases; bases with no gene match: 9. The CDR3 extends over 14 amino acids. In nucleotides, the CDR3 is TGTGCCACATACGGGACAGGGCTTTTCTACGAGCAGTACTTC. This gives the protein CATYGTGLFYEQYF.

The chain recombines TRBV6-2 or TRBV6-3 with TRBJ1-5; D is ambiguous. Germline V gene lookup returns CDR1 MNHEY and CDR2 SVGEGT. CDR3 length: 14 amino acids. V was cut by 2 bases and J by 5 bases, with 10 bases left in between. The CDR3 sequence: CASSYVQGYQPQHF. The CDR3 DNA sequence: TGTGCCAGCAGTTACGTTCAAGGGTATCAGCCCCAGCATTTT.

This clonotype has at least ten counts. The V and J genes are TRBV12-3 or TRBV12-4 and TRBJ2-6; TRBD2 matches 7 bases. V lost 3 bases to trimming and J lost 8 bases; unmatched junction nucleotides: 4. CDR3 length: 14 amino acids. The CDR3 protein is CASSFGGGTNVLTF. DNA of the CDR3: TGTGCCAGCAGTTTCGGGGGAGGGACCAACGTCCTGACTTTC.

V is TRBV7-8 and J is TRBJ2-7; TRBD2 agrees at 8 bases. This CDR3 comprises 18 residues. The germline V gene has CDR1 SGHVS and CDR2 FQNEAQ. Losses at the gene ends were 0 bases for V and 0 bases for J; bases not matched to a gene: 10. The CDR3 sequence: CASSLALSGVPSSYEQYF. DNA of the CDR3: TGTGCCAGCAGCTTAGCGCTTAGCGGGGTGCCGAGCTCCTACGAGCAGTACTTC.

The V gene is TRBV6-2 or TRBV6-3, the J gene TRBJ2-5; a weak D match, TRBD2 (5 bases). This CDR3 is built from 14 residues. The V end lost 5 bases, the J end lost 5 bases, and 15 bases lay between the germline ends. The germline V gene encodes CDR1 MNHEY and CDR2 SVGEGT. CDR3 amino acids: CASSRPGWEETQYF. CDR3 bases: TGTGCCAGCAGTAGACCTGGGTGGGAGGAGACCCAGTACTTC.

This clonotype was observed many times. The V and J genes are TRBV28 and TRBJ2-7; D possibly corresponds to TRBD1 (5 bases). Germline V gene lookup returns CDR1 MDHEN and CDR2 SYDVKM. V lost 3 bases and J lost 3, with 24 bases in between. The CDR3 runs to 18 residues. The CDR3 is CASSLYGAQTNTFYEQYF. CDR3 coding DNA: TGTGCCAGCAGTTTGTATGGGGCCCAGACAAATACCTTCTACGAGCAGTACTTC.

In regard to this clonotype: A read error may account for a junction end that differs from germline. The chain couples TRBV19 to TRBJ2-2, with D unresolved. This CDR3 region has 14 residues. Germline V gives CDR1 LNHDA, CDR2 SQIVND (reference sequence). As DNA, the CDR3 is TGTGTCAGTGTCCATACAGTTAACACCGGGGAGCTGTTTTTT. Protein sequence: CVSVHTVNTGELFF.

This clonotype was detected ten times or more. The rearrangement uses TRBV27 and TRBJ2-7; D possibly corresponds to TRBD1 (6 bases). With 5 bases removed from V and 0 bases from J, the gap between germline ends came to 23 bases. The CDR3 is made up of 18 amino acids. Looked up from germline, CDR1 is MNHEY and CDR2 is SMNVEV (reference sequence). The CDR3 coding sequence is TGTGCCAGCAGTCCGTCCTCTATACAGGGAACCCACTCCTACGAGCAGTACTTC. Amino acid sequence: CASSPSSIQGTHSYEQYF.

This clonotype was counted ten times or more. The CDR3 sequence: CATSDPAVVETQYF. The CDR3 nucleotides are TGTGCCACCAGTGACCCCGCGGTCGTTGAGACCCAGTACTTC. This chain connects TRBV24-1 to TRBJ2-5; unclear D gene. With 4 bases removed from V and 5 bases from J, the gap between germline ends came to 13 bases. The CDR3 has 14 residues. CDR1 is KGHDR, CDR2 SFDVKD, per germline.

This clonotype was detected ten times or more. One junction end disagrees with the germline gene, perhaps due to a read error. This chain's CDR3 is CAWTRDYTYAQYF. As DNA, the CDR3 is TGTGCCTGGACCCGGGACTATACCTACGCGCAGTACTTC. This chain links TRBV30 with TRBJ2-7; TRBD2 aligns across 7 bases. The germline CDR1 and CDR2 sequences are GTSNPN and SVGIG (reference sequence). This CDR3 has 13 amino acids.

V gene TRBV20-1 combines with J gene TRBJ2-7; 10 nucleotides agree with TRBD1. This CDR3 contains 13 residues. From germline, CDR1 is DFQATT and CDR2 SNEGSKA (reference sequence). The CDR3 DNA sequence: TGCAGGGCCACTGGGGACAGGGGTGGCGAGCAGTACTTC. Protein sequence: CRATGDRGGEQYF.

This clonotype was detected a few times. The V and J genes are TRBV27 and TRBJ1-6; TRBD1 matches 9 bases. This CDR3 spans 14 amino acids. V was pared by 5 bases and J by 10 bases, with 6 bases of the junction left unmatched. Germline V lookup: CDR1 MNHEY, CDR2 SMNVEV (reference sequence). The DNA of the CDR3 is TGTGCCAGCAGTATGGGACAGGGCGGCTCACCCCTCCACTTT. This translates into CASSMGQGGSPLHF.

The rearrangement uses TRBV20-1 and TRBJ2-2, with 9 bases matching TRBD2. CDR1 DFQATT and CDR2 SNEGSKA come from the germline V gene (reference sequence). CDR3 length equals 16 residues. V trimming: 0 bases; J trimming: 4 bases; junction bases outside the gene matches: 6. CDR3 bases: TGCAGTGCTAGAGAAGGAGCGGGGGGCCTCACCGGGGAGCTGTTTTTT. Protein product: CSAREGAGGLTGELFF.

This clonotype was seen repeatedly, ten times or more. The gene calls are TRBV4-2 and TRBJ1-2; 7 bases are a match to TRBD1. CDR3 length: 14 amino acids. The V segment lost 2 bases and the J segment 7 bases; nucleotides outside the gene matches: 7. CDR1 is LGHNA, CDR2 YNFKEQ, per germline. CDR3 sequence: CASSQRAGGSGYTF. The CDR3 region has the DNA TGTGCCAGCAGCCAAAGAGCAGGGGGATCTGGCTACACCTTC.

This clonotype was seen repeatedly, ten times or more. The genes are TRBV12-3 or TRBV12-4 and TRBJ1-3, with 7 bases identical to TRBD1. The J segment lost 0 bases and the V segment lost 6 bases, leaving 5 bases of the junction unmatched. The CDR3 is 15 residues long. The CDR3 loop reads CASRSDRLSGNTIYF. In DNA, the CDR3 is TGTGCCAGCAGATCGGACAGGCTCTCTGGAAACACCATATATTTT.

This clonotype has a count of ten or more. CDR3 in DNA: TGTGCCAGCAGTTCGGGGGGGCGGCGGGAGCAGTACTTC. Translation gives CASSSGGRREQYF. V usage is TRBV28 and J usage is TRBJ2-7, with 8 bases identical to TRBD2. V trimming: 4 bases; J trimming: 7 bases; junction bases outside the gene matches: 6. The CDR3 is 13 residues long. CDR1 and CDR2 (germline): MDHEN, SYDVKM.

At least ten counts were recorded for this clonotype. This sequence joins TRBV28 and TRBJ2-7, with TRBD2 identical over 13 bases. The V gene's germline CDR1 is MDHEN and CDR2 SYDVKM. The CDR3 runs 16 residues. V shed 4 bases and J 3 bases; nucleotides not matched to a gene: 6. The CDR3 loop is CASSSAGTSGIYEQYF. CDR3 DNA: TGTGCCAGCAGTTCCGCCGGGACTAGCGGGATCTACGAGCAGTACTTC.

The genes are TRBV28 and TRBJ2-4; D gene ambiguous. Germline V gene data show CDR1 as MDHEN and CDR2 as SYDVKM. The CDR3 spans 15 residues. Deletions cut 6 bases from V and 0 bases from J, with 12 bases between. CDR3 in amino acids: CASSTESLAKNIQYF. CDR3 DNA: TGTGCCAGCAGCACTGAGTCCTTAGCCAAAAACATTCAGTACTTC.

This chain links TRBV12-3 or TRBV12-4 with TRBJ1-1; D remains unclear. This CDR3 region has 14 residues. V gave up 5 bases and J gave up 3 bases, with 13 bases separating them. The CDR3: CASSEIMRYTEAFF. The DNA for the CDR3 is TGTGCCAGCAGTGAAATCATGCGGTACACTGAAGCTTTCTTT.

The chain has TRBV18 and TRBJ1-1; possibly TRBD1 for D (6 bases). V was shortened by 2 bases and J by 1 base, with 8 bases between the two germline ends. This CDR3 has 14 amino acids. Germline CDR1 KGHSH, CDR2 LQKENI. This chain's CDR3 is CASSPGRGNTEAFF. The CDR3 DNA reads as TGTGCCAGCTCACCAGGCAGGGGGAACACTGAAGCTTTCTTT.

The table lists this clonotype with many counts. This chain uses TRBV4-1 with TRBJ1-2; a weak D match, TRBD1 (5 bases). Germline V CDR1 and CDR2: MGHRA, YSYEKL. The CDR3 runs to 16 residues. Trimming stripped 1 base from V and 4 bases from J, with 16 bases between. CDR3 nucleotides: TGCGCCAGCAGCCAAGGGGGCGACGGGGGTGTCTATGGCTACACCTTC. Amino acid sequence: CASSQGGDGGVYGYTF.

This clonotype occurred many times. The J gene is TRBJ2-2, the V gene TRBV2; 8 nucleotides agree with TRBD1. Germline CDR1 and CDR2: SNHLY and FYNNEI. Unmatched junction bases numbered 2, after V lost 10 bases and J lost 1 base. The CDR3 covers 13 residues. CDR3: CAIGTGNTGELFF. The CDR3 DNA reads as TGTGCCATCGGGACAGGGAACACCGGGGAGCTGTTTTTT.

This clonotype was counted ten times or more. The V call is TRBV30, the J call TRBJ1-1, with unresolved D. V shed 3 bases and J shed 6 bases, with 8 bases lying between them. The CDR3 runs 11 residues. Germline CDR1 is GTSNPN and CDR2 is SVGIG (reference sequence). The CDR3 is CAWRLVAEAFF. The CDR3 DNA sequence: TGTGCCTGGAGGTTAGTCGCTGAAGCTTTCTTT.

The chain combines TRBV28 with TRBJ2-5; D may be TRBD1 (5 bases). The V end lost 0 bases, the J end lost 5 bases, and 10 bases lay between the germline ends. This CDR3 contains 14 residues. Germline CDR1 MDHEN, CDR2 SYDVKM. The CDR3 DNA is TGTGCCAGCAGTTTATGGGCAGGGCAGGAGACCCAGTACTTC. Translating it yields CASSLWAGQETQYF.

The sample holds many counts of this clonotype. In nucleotides, the CDR3 is TGTGCCTGGAGTGTTAAGGGGACCGCGGATAATTCACCCCTCCACTTT. Amino acid sequence: CAWSVKGTADNSPLHF. The genes are TRBV30 and TRBJ1-6; tentatively, D is TRBD1 (5 bases). Trimming left V 0 bases short and J 5 bases short, with 14 bases between. Germline V gene sequence: CDR1 GTSNPN, CDR2 SVGIG (reference sequence). CDR3 length: 16 amino acids.

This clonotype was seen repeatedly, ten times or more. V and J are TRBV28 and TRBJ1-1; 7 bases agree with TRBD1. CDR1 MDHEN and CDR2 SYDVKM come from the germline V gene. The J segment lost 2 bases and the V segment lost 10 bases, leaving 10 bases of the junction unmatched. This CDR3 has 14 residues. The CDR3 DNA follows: TGTGCCACCGTTAGCGCAGGGGGTAACACTGAAGCTTTCTTT. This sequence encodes CATVSAGGNTEAFF.